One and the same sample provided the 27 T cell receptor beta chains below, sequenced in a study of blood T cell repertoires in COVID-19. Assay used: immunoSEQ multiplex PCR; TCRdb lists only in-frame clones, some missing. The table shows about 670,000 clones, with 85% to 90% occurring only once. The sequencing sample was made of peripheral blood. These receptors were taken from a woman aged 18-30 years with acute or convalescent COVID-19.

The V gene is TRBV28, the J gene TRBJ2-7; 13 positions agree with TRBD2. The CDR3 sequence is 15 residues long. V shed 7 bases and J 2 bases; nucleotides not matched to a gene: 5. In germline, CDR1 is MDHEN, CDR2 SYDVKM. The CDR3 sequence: CASTPGLAGAYEQYF. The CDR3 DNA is TGTGCCAGCACCCCAGGACTAGCGGGGGCCTACGAGCAGTACTTC.

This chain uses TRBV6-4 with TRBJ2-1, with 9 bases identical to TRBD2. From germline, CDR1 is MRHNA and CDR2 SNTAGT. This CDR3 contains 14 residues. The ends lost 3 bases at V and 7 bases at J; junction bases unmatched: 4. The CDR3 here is CASSERGGSNEQFF. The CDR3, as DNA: TGTGCCAGCAGTGAGCGGGGGGGGTCAAATGAGCAGTTCTTC.

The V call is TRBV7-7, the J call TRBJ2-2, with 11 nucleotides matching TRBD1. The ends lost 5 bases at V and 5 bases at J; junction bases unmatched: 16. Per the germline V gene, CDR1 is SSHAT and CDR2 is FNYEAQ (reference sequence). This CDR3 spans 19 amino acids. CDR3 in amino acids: CASSLQPGQGETQTGELFF. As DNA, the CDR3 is TGTGCCAGCAGCCTCCAACCGGGACAGGGGGAGACTCAAACCGGGGAGCTGTTTTTT.

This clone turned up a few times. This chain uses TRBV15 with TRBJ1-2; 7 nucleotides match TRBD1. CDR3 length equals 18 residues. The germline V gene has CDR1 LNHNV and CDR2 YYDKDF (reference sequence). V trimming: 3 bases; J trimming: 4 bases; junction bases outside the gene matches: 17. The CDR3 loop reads CATSRASWDSTRGYGYTF. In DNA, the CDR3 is TGTGCCACCAGCAGGGCATCGTGGGACAGTACGAGGGGCTATGGCTACACCTTC.

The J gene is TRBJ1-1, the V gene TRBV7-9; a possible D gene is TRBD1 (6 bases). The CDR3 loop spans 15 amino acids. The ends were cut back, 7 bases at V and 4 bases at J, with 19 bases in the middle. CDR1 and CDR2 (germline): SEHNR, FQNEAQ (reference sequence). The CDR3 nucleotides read TGTGCCAGCACCCTCCCGGGACACGAATTCACTGAAGCTTTCTTT. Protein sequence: CASTLPGHEFTEAFF.

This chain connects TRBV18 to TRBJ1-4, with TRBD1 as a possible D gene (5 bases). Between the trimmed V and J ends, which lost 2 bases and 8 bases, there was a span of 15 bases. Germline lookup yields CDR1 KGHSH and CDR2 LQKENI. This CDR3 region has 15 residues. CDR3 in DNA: TGTGCCAGCTCACCATCGGGGGAGAGCAGGGAAAAACTGTTTTTT. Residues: CASSPSGESREKLFF.

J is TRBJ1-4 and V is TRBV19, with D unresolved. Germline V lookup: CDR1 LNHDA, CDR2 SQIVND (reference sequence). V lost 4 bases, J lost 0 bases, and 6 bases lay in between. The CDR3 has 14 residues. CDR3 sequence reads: CASSTFATNEKLFF. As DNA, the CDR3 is TGTGCCAGTAGTACATTTGCAACTAATGAAAAACTGTTTTTT.

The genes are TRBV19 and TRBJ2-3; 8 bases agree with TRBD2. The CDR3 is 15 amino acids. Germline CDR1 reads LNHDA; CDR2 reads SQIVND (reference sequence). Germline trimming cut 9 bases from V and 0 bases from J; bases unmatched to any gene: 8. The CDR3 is CASAGTSASTDTQYF. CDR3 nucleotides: TGTGCCAGCGCCGGGACTAGTGCTAGCACAGATACGCAGTATTTT. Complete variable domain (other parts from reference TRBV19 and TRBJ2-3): DGGITQSPKYLFRKEGQNVTLSCEQNLNHDAMYWYRQDPGQGLRLIYYSQIVNDFQKGDIAEGYSVSREKKESFPLTVTSAQKNPTAFYLCASAGTSASTDTQYFGPGTRLTVL.

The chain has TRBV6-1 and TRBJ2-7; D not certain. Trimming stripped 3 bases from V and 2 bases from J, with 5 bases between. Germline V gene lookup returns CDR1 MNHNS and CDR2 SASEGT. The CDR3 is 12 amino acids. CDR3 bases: TGTGCCAGCAGTGATCAGGCCTACGAGCAGTACTTC. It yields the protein CASSDQAYEQYF.

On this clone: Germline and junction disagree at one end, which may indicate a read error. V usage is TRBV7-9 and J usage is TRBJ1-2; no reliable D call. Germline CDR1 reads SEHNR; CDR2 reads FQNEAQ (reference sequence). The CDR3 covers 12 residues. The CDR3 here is CASSLVIGSDFF. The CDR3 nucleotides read TGTGCCAGCAGCTTAGTTATCGGGTCAGACTTCTTC.

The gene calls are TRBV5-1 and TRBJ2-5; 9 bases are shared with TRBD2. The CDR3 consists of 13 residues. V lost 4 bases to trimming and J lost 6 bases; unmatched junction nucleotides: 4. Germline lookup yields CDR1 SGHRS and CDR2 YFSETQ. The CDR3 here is CASSAGTSKTQYF. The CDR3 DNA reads TGCGCCAGCAGCGCTGGGACTAGCAAGACCCAGTACTTC.

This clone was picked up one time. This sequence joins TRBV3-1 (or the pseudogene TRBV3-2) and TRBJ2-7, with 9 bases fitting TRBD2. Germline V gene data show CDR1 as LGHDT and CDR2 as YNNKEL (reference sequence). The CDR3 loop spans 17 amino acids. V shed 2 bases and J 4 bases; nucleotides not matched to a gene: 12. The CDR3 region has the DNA TGTGCCAGCAGCCAAAAACCTCCCTGGAGCGGGGGGTACGAGCAGTACTTC. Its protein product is CASSQKPPWSGGYEQYF.

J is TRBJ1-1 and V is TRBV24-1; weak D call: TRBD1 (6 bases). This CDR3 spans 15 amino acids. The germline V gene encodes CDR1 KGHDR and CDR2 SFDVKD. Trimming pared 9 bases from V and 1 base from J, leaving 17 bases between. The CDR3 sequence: CATRQRGGKNTEAFF. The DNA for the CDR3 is TGTGCCACCCGCCAGAGGGGGGGAAAGAACACTGAAGCTTTCTTT.

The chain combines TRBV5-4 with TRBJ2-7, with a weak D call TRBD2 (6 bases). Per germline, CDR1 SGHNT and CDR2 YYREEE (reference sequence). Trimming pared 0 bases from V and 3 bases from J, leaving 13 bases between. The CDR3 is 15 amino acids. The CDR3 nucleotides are TGTGCCAGCAGCTTGGAGCCCGGGGGAGGCTACGAGCAGTACTTC. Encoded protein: CASSLEPGGGYEQYF.

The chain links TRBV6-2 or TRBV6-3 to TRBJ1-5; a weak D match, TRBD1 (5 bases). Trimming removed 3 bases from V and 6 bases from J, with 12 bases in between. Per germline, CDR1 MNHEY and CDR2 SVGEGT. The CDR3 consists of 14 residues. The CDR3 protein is CASSYAGRSQPQHF. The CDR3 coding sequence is TGTGCCAGCAGTTATGCAGGGAGGAGTCAGCCCCAGCATTTT.

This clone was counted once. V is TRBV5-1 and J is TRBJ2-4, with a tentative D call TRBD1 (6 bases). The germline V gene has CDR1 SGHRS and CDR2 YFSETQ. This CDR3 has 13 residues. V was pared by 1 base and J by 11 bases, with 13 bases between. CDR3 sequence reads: CASSLRQDHVQYF. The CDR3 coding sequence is TGCGCCAGCAGCTTGAGACAGGACCATGTTCAGTACTTC.

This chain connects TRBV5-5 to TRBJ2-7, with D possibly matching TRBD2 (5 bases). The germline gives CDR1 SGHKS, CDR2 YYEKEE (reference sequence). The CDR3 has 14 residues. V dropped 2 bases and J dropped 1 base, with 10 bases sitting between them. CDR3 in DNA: TGTGCCAGCAGCTTAGGCGGGTTATCCTACGAGCAGTACTTC. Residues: CASSLGGLSYEQYF.

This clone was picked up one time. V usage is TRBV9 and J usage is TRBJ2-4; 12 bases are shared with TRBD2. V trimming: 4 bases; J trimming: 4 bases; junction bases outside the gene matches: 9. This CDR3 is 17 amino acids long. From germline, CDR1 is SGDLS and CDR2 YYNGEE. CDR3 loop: CASSSPLAGGRKNIQYF. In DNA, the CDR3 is TGTGCCAGCAGCTCACCGCTAGCGGGGGGGCGGAAAAACATTCAGTACTTC.

The CDR3 region has the DNA TGTGCCAGCAGGAGAGCCGGGACAGGGGACGGCTACACCTTC. It codes for CASRRAGTGDGYTF. The chain employs TRBV2 and TRBJ1-2; 10 bases fit TRBD1. The CDR3 is made up of 14 amino acids. V shed 6 bases, J shed 8 bases, and the junction held 9 bases outside the gene matches. The V gene's germline CDR1 is SNHLY and CDR2 FYNNEI.

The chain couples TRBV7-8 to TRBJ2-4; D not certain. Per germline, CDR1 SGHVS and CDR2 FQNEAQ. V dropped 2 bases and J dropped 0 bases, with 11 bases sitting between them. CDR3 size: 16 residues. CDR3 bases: TGTGCCAGCAGCTTAACGGCAGGAATAGCCAAAAACATTCAGTACTTC. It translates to CASSLTAGIAKNIQYF.

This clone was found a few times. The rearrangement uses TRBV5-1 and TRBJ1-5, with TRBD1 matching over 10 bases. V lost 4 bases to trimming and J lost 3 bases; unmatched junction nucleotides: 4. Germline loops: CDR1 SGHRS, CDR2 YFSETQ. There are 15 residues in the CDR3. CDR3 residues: CASSLGQGFNQPQHF. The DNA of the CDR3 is TGCGCCAGCAGCCTGGGACAGGGGTTCAATCAGCCCCAGCATTTT.

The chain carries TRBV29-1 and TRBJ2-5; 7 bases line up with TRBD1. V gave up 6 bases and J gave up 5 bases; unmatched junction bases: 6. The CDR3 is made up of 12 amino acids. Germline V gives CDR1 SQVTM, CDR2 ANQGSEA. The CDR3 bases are TGCAGCGTGGACAGGTTTGGGGAGACCCAGTACTTC. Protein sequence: CSVDRFGETQYF.

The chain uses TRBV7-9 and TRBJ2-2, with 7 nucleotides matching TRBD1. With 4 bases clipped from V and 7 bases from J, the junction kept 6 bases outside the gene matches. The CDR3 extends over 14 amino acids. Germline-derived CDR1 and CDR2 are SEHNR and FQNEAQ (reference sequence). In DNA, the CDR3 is TGTGCCAGCAGCTACCGACAGGGTGGCGGGGAGCTGTTTTTT. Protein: CASSYRQGGGELFF.

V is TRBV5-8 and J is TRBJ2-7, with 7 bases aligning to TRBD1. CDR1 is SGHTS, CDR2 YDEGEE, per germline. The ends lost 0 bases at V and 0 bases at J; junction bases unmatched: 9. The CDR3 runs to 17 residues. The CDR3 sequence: CASSLDRRDRSSYEQYF. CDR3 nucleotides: TGTGCCAGCAGCTTGGACCGCCGGGACAGAAGCTCCTACGAGCAGTACTTC.

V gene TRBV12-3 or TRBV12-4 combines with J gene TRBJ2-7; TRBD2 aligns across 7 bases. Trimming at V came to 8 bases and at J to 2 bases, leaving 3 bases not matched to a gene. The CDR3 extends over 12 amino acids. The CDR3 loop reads CASQRGPYEQYF. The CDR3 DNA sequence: TGTGCCAGCCAGCGGGGACCCTACGAGCAGTACTTC.

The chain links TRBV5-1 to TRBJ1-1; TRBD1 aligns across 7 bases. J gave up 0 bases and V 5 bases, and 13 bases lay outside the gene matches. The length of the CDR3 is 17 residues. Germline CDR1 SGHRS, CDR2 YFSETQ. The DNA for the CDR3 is TGCGCCAGCAGTCCGCAAGGGGGCATAGGGATGAACACTGAAGCTTTCTTT. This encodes CASSPQGGIGMNTEAFF.

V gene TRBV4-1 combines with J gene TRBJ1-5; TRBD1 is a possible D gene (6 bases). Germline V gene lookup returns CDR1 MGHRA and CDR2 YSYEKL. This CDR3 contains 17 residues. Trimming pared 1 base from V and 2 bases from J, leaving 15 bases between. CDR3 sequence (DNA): TGCGCCAGCAGCCAAGGTCAAGGGGGAAAACGCAATCAGCCCCAGCATTTT. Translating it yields CASSQGQGGKRNQPQHF.